The sequence of this T cell receptor (beta chain) was determined in a study of cytomegalovirus exposure and HLA in healthy donors. This clone was counted between two and nine times. What it recognizes is unknown. Study conclusions and caveats: Rates of TCR association differed by HLA locus in a later analysis, with DRB1 highest and HLA-C lowest.

The CDR3 loop spans 13 amino acids. V lost 4 bases and J lost 1, with 11 bases in between. Germline V gene sequence: CDR1 SQVTM, CDR2 ANQGSEA. PCR involved 60 Vbeta and 13 Jbeta primers. Profiling relied on immunoSEQ multiplex PCR, and the TCRdb table lists in-frame clones only, not all of them. The table records 100,000 or so clones, more than 65% of them present only once. The chain is built from TRBV29-1 and TRBJ2-7; TRBD2 might be the D (6 bases). Specimen: PBMCs. The origin of this receptor is a woman in her 50s in good health and CMV-seropositive. The CDR3 protein is CSVGDSASYEQYF. The CDR3 bases are TGCAGCGTTGGGGACTCCGCTTCCTACGAGCAGTACTTC.